This T cell receptor beta chain emerged from a study of cytomegalovirus exposure and HLA in healthy donors. Comments on this clone: As yet, its antigen is unknown.

General study points: An Asian-associated ancestry cluster reportedly showed fewer N-insertions than the roughly 600-donor mean in a later analysis.

In the PCR, 60 Vbeta and 13 Jbeta primers were used. Assay: immunoSEQ multiplex PCR; the TCRdb copy retains only in-frame clones and omits some. The repertoire holds about 74,000 clones, more than 65% seen once, with 8.5% to 14% in the top ten. Trimming cost V 3 bases and J 7 bases, with 14 bases left between them. CDR1 is SGDLS and CDR2 is YYNGEE in the germline V gene. The CDR3 extends over 13 amino acids. The rearrangement joins TRBV9 to TRBJ2-7, with D perhaps matching TRBD2 (6 bases). The sequenced sample consisted of PBMCs. This TCR was recovered from a woman aged 35 to 49 in good health and CMV-seropositive. The CDR3 sequence is CASSDGTSREQYF. The CDR3 DNA reads as TGTGCCAGCAGCGATGGGACTTCCAGGGAGCAGTACTTC.